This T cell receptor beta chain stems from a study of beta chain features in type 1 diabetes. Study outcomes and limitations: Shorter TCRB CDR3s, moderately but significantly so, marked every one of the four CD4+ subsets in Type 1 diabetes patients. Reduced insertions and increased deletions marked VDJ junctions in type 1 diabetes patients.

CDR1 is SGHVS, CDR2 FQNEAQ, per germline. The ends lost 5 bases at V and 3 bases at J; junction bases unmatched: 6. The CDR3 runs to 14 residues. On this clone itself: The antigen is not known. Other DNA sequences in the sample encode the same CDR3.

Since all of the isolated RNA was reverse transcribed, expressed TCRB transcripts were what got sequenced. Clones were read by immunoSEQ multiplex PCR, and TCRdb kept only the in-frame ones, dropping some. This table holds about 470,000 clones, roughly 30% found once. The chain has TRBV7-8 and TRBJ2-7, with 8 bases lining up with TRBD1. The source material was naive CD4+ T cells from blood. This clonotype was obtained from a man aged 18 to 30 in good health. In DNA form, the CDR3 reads TGTGCCAGCAGCCCGGGGACAGGCGGCTACGAGCAGTACTTC. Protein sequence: CASSPGTGGYEQYF.